This paragraph covers one TCR beta chain sequence. This specimen comes from a study of blood T cell repertoires in COVID-19. For the study at large: Researchers got acute and convalescent COVID-19 samples from the United States, Italy and Spain. From T cells, B-cell-depleted T cells, or PBMCs came the material, which was cDNA or gDNA.

Per the original methods: Amplification from reference gene primers served as the basis for estimated nucleated cell counts. Some clones are missing from TCRdb's copy, which holds only in-frame ones; the method was immunoSEQ multiplex PCR. V, J and clone size are taken as reported in that table, and D and trimming were inferred from the DNA itself. The sample yields about 340,000 clones, approximately 82% seen once. The CDR3 is 17 residues long. Germline CDR1 and CDR2: KGHSH and LQKENI. Trimming cost V 2 bases and J 4 bases; bases outside gene matches: 12. This clonotype originated in a man in his thirties or forties with active or convalescent COVID-19. The sequencing input was peripheral blood. This chain links TRBV18 with TRBJ1-2, with 8 positions matching TRBD1. The CDR3 spells CASSPEGGGQGGYGYTF. The DNA for the CDR3 is TGTGCCAGCTCACCAGAGGGAGGAGGACAGGGAGGCTATGGCTACACCTTC.